The rows below give T cell receptor beta chains drawn from one sample of a study of CD8+ T cells in alopecia areata. Clones were read by immunoSEQ multiplex PCR, and TCRdb kept only the in-frame ones, dropping some. Found here are 150,000 or so clones, around 47% of them singletons; the top ten hold roughly 7.5%. The sample consisted of CD4+ T cells sorted from blood. The receptors originated from a human donor with alopecia areata. CDR3s include the opening cysteine and the closing phenylalanine or tryptophan. The order of the fields is V gene, J gene, clone size, D gene, CDR3 DNA, CDR3 protein. D genes are given only for firm matches. Size tells how often a clone was seen (once, few, many) or the class of an expanded clone, and some rows leave it out.

V: TRBV27
J: TRBJ2-1
size: .
D: TRBD2
DNA: TGTGCCAGCAGACTTTCACTAGCGGGAGGATTCCGCAATGAGCAGTTCTTC
CDR3: CASRLSLAGGFRNEQFF

V: TRBV19
J: TRBJ2-5
size: .
D: .
DNA: TGTGCCAGTAGCACTGGCCAAGAGACCCAGTACTTC
CDR3: CASSTGQETQYF

V: TRBV10-3
J: TRBJ2-7
size: .
D: TRBD1
DNA: TGTGCCATCAGTGTGGACAGGGTCTCCTACGAGCAGTACTTC
CDR3: CAISVDRVSYEQYF

V: TRBV6-6
J: TRBJ2-7
size: .
D: .
DNA: TGTGCCAGCAGTTACTCCGCCTACGAGCAGTACTTC
CDR3: CASSYSAYEQYF

V: TRBV28
J: TRBJ2-2
size: .
D: TRBD2
DNA: TGTGCCGGAGGCTCCCGAGGGTTTAGCGGGAGTTCGACCGGGGAGCTGTTTTTT
CDR3: CAGGSRGFSGSSTGELFF

V: TRBV7-9
J: TRBJ1-1
size: few
D: .
DNA: TGTGCCAGCAGCTTATATGACAAAGCTTTCTTT
CDR3: CASSLYDKAFF

V: TRBV28
J: TRBJ1-5
size: once
D: .
DNA: TGTGCCAGCGGTGAACGCAATCAGCCCCAGCATTTT
CDR3: CASGERNQPQHF

V: TRBV4-2
J: TRBJ2-7
size: .
D: TRBD2
DNA: TGTGCCAGCCGACTAGCGGACCTCGGGGACTACGAGCAGTACTTC
CDR3: CASRLADLGDYEQYF

V: TRBV28
J: TRBJ2-5
size: few
D: TRBD2
DNA: TGTGCCAGCAGCAAACCCGGGACTACCAAAGAGACCCAGTACTTC
CDR3: CASSKPGTTKETQYF

V: TRBV28
J: TRBJ2-7
size: .
D: .
DNA: TGTGCCAGCAGTTTAGAGTTCGCCCGCTACGAGCAGTACTTC
CDR3: CASSLEFARYEQYF

V: TRBV4-1
J: TRBJ2-1
size: few
D: .
DNA: TGCGCCAGCAGCCAAGATGGTTGGGGGAGCTCCTACAATGAGCAGTTCTTC
CDR3: CASSQDGWGSSYNEQFF

V: TRBV29-1
J: TRBJ2-5
size: .
D: TRBD1
DNA: TGCAGCGAAGCCGACAGGGGCGGGGAGACCCAGTACTTC
CDR3: CSEADRGGETQYF

V: TRBV2
J: TRBJ2-7
size: few
D: .
DNA: TGTGCCAGCAGTGAGGCTAGCGTAACCTACGAGCAGTACTTC
CDR3: CASSEASVTYEQYF

V: TRBV29-1
J: TRBJ1-1
size: .
D: .
DNA: TGCAGCGTTCAAACAAGGAGGGTTACTGAAGCTTTCTTT
CDR3: CSVQTRRVTEAFF

V: TRBV29-1
J: TRBJ1-5
size: .
D: .
DNA: TGCAGCGTTGTTCTCGGTGGAGATCAGCCCCAGCATTTT
CDR3: CSVVLGGDQPQHF

V: TRBV11-2
J: TRBJ1-2
size: .
D: .
DNA: TGTGCCAGCAGCACCTTGACAGACCGTAACTATGGCTACACCTTC
CDR3: CASSTLTDRNYGYTF

V: TRBV4-1
J: TRBJ1-4
size: few
D: .
DNA: TGCGCCAGCAGCCAAGTGTATGAAAAACTGTTTTTT
CDR3: CASSQVYEKLFF